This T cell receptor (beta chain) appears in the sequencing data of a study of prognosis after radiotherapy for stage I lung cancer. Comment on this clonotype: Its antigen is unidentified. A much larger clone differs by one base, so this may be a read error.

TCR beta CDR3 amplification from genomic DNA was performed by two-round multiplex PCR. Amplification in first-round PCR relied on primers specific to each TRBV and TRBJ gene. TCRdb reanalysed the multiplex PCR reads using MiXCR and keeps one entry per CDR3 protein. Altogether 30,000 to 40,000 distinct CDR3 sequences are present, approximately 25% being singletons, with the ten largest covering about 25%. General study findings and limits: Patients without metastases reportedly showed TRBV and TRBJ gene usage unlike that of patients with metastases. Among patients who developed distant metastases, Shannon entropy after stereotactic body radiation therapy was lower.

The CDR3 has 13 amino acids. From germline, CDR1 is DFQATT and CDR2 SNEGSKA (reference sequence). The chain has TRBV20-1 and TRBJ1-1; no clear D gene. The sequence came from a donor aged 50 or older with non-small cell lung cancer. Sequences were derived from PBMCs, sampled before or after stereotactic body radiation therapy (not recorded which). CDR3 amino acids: CSASTGWATGAFF. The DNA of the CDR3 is TGCAGTGCTAGTACGGGTTGGGCCACTGGAGCTTTCTTT.